This T cell receptor beta chain is from a study of blood T cell repertoires in COVID-19. Overall study context: Sites across the United States, Italy and Spain contributed samples from acute and convalescent COVID-19.

Methods used by the authors: Estimation of nucleated cell counts was performed using reference gene primer amplification. Sequenced by immunoSEQ multiplex PCR; TCRdb stores in-frame clones only, minus some. V, J and clone size reflect that table, while D and trimming were determined from the DNA. The data contain around 180,000 clones, roughly four fifths of them singletons. This clone was counted once. CDR3 length: 15 residues. V was clipped by 5 bases and J by 1 base, with 13 bases between them. Looked up from germline, CDR1 is SGHRS and CDR2 is YFSETQ. The V call is TRBV5-1, the J call TRBJ1-5; the D gene is possibly TRBD1 (6 bases). The TCR sequence derives from a human donor in a cohort sampled during active COVID-19. The sequenced material came from peripheral blood. CDR3 amino acids: CASSLTGFSNQPQHF. CDR3 DNA sequence: TGCGCCAGCAGTTTAACAGGGTTCAGCAATCAGCCCCAGCATTTT.